This TCR beta chain was sequenced for a study of shared clonotypes between healthy human individuals. The CDR3 runs 14 residues. V was pared by 3 bases and J by 1 base, with 6 bases between. Looked up from germline, CDR1 is SGHDN and CDR2 is FVKESK. Naive CD8 populations comprised CD45RO-negative cells positively selected for CCR7, excluding terminally differentiated effector memory CD45RA+ cells. The study drew its donors from healthy HIV-negative adults without recent acute infections or vaccinations. All of the donors resided in Nashville, Tennessee, and each was a Caucasian adult. This was a deep-level run. Assay: immunoSEQ multiplex PCR; the TCRdb copy retains only in-frame clones and omits some. The sample has hundreds of thousands of clones, 95% seen once. Study observations and caveats: Enrolling few donors narrowed the genetic and exposure-history diversity that was represented.

A word on this clone: Its antigen remains unknown.

The source of this sequence is a woman in her 30s in good health. The sequenced sample was naive CD8+ T cells sorted from blood. The chain uses TRBV14 and TRBJ2-2; D gene unclear. CDR3 sequence: CASSQGRNTGELFF. The CDR3 DNA is TGTGCCAGCAGCCAGGGCCGGAACACCGGGGAGCTGTTTTTT.